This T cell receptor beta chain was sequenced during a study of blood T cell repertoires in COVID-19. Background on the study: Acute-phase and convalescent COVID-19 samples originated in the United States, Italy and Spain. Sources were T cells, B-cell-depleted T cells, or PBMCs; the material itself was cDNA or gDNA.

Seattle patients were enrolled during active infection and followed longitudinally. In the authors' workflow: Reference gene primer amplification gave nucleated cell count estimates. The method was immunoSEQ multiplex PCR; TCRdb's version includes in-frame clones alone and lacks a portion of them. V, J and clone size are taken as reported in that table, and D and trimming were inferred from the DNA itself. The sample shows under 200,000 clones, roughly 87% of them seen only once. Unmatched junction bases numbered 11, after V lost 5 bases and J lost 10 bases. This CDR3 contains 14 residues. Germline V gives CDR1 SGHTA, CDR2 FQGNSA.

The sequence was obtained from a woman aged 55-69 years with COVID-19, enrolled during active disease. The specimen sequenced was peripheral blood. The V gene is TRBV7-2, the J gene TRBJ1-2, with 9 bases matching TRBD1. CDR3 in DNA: TGTGCCAGCAGCCCAACCGGGACAGGGTTCTCCTACACCTTC. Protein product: CASSPTGTGFSYTF.